Each of the 10 T cell receptor beta chains below was sequenced from the same sample in a study of blood T cell repertoires in COVID-19. Assay: immunoSEQ multiplex PCR; the TCRdb copy retains only in-frame clones and omits some. The sample records some 74,000 clones, 80% to 90% being singletons. The material sequenced was peripheral blood. The receptors originated from an elderly woman with active or convalescent COVID-19.

The sample holds one count of this clone. V gene TRBV29-1 combines with J gene TRBJ2-3, with TRBD2 matching over 8 bases. CDR1 SQVTM and CDR2 ANQGSEA come from the germline V gene. The CDR3 is 13 residues long. Trimming took 5 bases from V and 3 from J; bases not matched to a gene: 4. In DNA, the CDR3 is TGCAGCGTTAAAGGACTAGCAACAGATACGCAGTATTTT. This encodes CSVKGLATDTQYF.

The chain uses TRBV28 and TRBJ1-1; no clear D gene. The CDR3 extends over 13 amino acids. The V end was cut by 7 bases, the J end by 0 bases, with 9 bases between. CDR1 is MDHEN, CDR2 SYDVKM, per germline. Here the CDR3 DNA reads TGTGCCAGCATCGTACAGATGAACACTGAAGCTTTCTTT. Its protein product is CASIVQMNTEAFF.

The chain employs TRBV6-1 and TRBJ1-5; perhaps TRBD1 as D (5 bases). V was trimmed by 2 bases and J by 6 bases, leaving 11 bases between them. Per the germline V gene, CDR1 is MNHNS and CDR2 is SASEGT. The CDR3 runs 14 residues. In DNA form, the CDR3 reads TGTGCCAGCAGTGAACAGGGTTTAGCTCAGCCCCAGCATTTT. This encodes CASSEQGLAQPQHF.

The chain joins TRBV19 to TRBJ1-5; D call uncertain. Germline-derived CDR1 and CDR2 are LNHDA and SQIVND (reference sequence). This CDR3 contains 16 residues. Trimming shortened V by 6 bases and J by 8 bases, and 23 bases separated the two germline ends. In DNA form, the CDR3 reads TGTGCCAGTAGCCCCAGCGGACTTTATGTAATCAAGCCCCAGCATTTT. Encoded protein: CASSPSGLYVIKPQHF.

As concerns this clone: One junction end does not reproduce the germline sequence, and a read error may be involved. The chain is built from TRBV4-1 and TRBJ2-1, with D possibly matching TRBD2 (6 bases). Germline CDR1 is MGHRA and CDR2 is YSYEKL. The CDR3 covers 17 residues. The CDR3 nucleotides are TGCGCCCGCAGCCGACGGGACTTTTGGAGCTCCTACAATGAGCAGTTCTTC. Translating it yields CARSRRDFWSSYNEQFF.

This sequence joins TRBV20-1 and TRBJ2-5, with D tentatively TRBD1 (6 bases). Germline lookup yields CDR1 DFQATT and CDR2 SNEGSKA (reference sequence). Trimming pared 3 bases from V and 5 bases from J, leaving 10 bases between. The CDR3 is 12 amino acids. The CDR3 nucleotides are TGCAGTGCTAGTATGGGGGCGGAGACCCAGTACTTC. This gives the protein CSASMGAETQYF.

The gene calls are TRBV7-9 and TRBJ1-4, with TRBD1 matching 8 bases. The CDR3 covers 15 residues. The V segment lost 5 bases and the J segment 7 bases; nucleotides outside the gene matches: 9. Germline V gene data show CDR1 as SEHNR and CDR2 as FQNEAQ (reference sequence). The CDR3 DNA sequence: TGTGCCAGCAGCCTCCGGACAGGGAGTGGTGAAAAACTGTTTTTT. Residues: CASSLRTGSGEKLFF.

This chain links TRBV10-3 with TRBJ1-5; D call uncertain. Germline CDR1 is ENHRY and CDR2 is SYGVKD. CDR3 size: 13 residues. V dropped 7 bases and J dropped 3 bases, with 10 bases sitting between them. CDR3 bases: TGTGCCATCACGGAGGGCCTCAATCAGCCCCAGCATTTT. It translates to CAITEGLNQPQHF.

The CDR3 region has the DNA TGTGCCAGCAGTTTGGACGGGAAGCCCCAGCATTTT. Protein: CASSLDGKPQHF. This rearrangement joins TRBV28 to TRBJ1-5; D is uncertain. CDR3 length: 12 residues. V shed 3 bases and J shed 8 bases, with 8 bases lying between them. Germline CDR1 is MDHEN and CDR2 is SYDVKM.

The V and J genes are TRBV6-2 or TRBV6-3 and TRBJ2-1; 9 bases are shared with TRBD2. V lost 6 bases and J lost 2; bases outside the gene matches: 14. The CDR3 covers 18 residues. CDR1 is MNHEY and CDR2 is SVGEGT in the germline V gene. The DNA of the CDR3 is TGTGCCAGCAGCCCCCCTTACGTCCTAGCGGGGCCCTACAATGAGCAGTTCTTC. This translates into CASSPPYVLAGPYNEQFF.